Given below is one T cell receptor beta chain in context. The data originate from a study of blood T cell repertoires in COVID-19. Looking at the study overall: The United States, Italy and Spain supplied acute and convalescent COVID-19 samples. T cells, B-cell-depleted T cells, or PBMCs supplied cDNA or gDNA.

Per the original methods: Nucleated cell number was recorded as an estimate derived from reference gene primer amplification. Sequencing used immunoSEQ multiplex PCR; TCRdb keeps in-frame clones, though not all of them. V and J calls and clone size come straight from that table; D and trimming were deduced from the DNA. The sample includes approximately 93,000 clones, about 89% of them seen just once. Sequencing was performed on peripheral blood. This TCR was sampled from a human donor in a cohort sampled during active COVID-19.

The CDR3: CATSRGVQGTGELFF. The DNA of the CDR3 is TGTGCCACCAGCAGAGGGGTTCAGGGTACCGGGGAGCTGTTTTTT. The chain uses TRBV15 and TRBJ2-2, with TRBD1 as a possible D gene (5 bases). The germline gives CDR1 LNHNV, CDR2 YYDKDF (reference sequence). V lost 1 base and J 5 bases, leaving 11 bases between the germline ends. CDR3 size: 15 residues.